The T cell receptor (beta chain) described here comes from a study of technical replicates of blood from several donors. Germline V lookup: CDR1 SNHLY, CDR2 FYNNEI. The V and J ends lost 1 base and 7 bases respectively, with 11 bases between them. The CDR3 is 14 residues long. The table came from immunoSEQ multiplex PCR; TCRdb's copy has only in-frame clones and leaves some out. Of 55,000 to 60,000 clones in the sample, around 95% were seen once. The chain employs TRBV2 and TRBJ1-5; no definite D call. The sequence was obtained from a human donor in good health. Some clones in this sample may be carry-over from other donors' samples. The material sequenced was PBMCs. The CDR3 region has the DNA TGTGCCAGCAGTGAAGGAGGGCAATCACAGCCCCAGCATTTT. As protein: CASSEGGQSQPQHF.